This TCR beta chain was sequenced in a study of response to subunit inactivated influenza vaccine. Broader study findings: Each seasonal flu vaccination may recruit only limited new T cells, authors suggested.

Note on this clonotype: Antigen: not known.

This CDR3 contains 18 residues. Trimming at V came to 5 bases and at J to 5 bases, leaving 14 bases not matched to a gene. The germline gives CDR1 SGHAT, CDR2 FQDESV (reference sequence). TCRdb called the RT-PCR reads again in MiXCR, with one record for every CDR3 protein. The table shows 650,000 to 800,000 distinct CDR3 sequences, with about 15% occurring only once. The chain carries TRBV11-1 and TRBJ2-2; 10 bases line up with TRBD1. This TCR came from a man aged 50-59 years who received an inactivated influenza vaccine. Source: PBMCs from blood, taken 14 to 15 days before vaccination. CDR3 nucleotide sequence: TGTGCCAGCAGCACGTCCCGGGACAGGGGAAGTTGGACCGGGGAGCTGTTTTTT. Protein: CASSTSRDRGSWTGELFF.